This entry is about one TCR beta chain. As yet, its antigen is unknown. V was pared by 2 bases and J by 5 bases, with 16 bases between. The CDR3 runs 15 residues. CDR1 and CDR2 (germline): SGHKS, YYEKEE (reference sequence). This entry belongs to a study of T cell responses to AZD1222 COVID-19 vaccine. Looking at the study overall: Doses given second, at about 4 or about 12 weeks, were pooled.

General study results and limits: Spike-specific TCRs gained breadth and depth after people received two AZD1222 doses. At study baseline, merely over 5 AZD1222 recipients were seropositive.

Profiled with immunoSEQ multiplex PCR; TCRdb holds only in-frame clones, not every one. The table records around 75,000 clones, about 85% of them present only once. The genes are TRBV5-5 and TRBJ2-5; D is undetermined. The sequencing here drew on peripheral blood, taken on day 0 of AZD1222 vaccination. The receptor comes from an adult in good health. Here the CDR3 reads CASSFARIGGETQYF. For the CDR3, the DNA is TGTGCCAGCAGCTTCGCACGGATTGGTGGGGAGACCCAGTACTTC.